This TCR beta chain derives from a study of T cell responses to AZD1222 COVID-19 vaccine. The V end was cut by 8 bases, the J end by 0 bases, with 7 bases between. The CDR3 has 12 residues. Germline lookup yields CDR1 SNHLY and CDR2 FYNNEI. Some clones are missing from TCRdb's copy, which holds only in-frame ones; the method was immunoSEQ multiplex PCR. The sample gives 150,000 to 180,000 clones, about 88% of which show up once; 6.9% is in the top ten. V usage is TRBV2 and J usage is TRBJ1-1, with D perhaps matching TRBD1 (5 bases). The sequence was collected from an adult who had recovered from COVID-19. The sequencing here drew on peripheral blood, taken after recovery from COVID-19. This CDR3 reads CASGALNTEAFF. CDR3 nucleotide sequence: TGTGCCAGCGGGGCTTTGAACACTGAAGCTTTCTTT.